The 28 T cell receptor beta chains below were found in one sample sequenced in a study of cytomegalovirus exposure and HLA in healthy donors (dated by TCRdb to the late 2010s). Libraries were constructed by the immunoSEQ multiplex PCR assay. For the multiplex PCR, a mixture combining 60 forward primers for TCR Vbeta segments and 13 reverse primers for TCR Jbeta segments was used. TCRdb carries this immuneACCESS record with in-frame sequences only. Its versions omit some clonotypes, under half of them owing to an unresolved V gene in the studies checked, with the rest unexplained. This sample's clone table shows over 20,000 clones. The ten top clones hold roughly 20% of the sample. The specimen sequenced was PBMCs. The receptors were sampled from a man in his sixties in good health and CMV-seropositive.

This CDR3 reads CASSDTPNTGELFF. The CDR3 DNA is TGCGCCAGCAGCGACACACCGAACACCGGGGAGCTGTTTTTT. The chain couples TRBV5-1 to TRBJ2-2; D gene uncertain. Trimming shortened V by 4 bases and J by 0 bases, and 7 bases separated the two germline ends. The CDR3 extends over 14 amino acids. Looked up from germline, CDR1 is SGHRS and CDR2 is YFSETQ.

The rearrangement uses TRBV6-1 and TRBJ1-2, with a possible D match to TRBD1 (5 bases). Germline V lookup: CDR1 MNHNS, CDR2 SASEGT. This CDR3 spans 13 amino acids. V lost 6 bases to trimming and J lost 4 bases, with 12 bases between them. DNA for the CDR3: TGTGCCAGCAGACTGGACCAGGGCTATGGCTACACCTTC. It is translated as CASRLDQGYGYTF.

V and J are TRBV10-3 and TRBJ2-2, with 8 bases lining up with TRBD1. V gave up 4 bases and J gave up 4 bases; unmatched junction bases: 8. CDR1 is ENHRY, CDR2 SYGVKD, per germline. This CDR3 region has 16 residues. The CDR3 sequence: CAISVTGGTGTGELFF. For the CDR3, the DNA is TGTGCCATCAGTGTCACAGGCGGGACAGGCACCGGGGAGCTGTTTTTT.

The V and J genes are TRBV6-1 and TRBJ1-5; D remains unclear. Germline assignment: CDR1 MNHNS and CDR2 SASEGT. V gave up 7 bases and J gave up 0 bases, with 4 bases separating them. The CDR3 runs 12 residues. The CDR3 DNA reads as TGTGCCAGCACCCGTAGCAATCAGCCCCAGCATTTT. This encodes CASTRSNQPQHF.

CDR3 bases: TGTGCCAGCAGTGAAGTTGGGGGGGAGGCGTACGAGCAGTACTTC. This translates into CASSEVGGEAYEQYF. The chain couples TRBV2 to TRBJ2-7; TRBD2 agrees at 7 bases. CDR1 and CDR2 from the germline V gene are SNHLY and FYNNEI. V lost 1 base to trimming and J lost 4 bases; unmatched junction nucleotides: 7. The CDR3 contains 15 residues. The variable domain in full, with the rest retrieved from reference TRBV2 and TRBJ2-7, is EPEVTQTPSHQVTQMGQEVILRCVPISNHLYFYWYRQILGQKVEFLVSFYNNEISEKSEIFDDQFSVERPDGSNFTLKIRSTKLEDSAMYFCASSEVGGEAYEQYFGPGTRLTVT.

CDR3 sequence reads: CASSIRGPSYEQYF. Written as DNA, the CDR3 is TGTGCCAGTAGTATTCGGGGTCCGTCCTACGAGCAGTACTTC. V usage is TRBV19 and J usage is TRBJ2-7; D possibly corresponds to TRBD2 (5 bases). Germline CDR1 reads LNHDA; CDR2 reads SQIVND (reference sequence). The CDR3 runs to 14 residues. The germline V and J ends were trimmed by 3 bases and 1 base, with 10 bases remaining between them.

The chain has TRBV27 and TRBJ1-4; D gene unclear. The V end lost 4 bases, the J end lost 7 bases, and 16 bases lay between the germline ends. CDR1 and CDR2 (germline): MNHEY, SMNVEV (reference sequence). The CDR3 spans 15 residues. The CDR3 bases are TGTGCCAGCAGTTCCTCGGGGTGGCGCGGTGAAAAACTGTTTTTT. It encodes CASSSSGWRGEKLFF.

The chain couples TRBV7-2 to TRBJ1-1; D not certain. The germline V gene has CDR1 SGHTA and CDR2 FQGNSA. The CDR3 loop spans 15 amino acids. V lost 1 base and J 0 bases, leaving 9 bases between the germline ends. Here the CDR3 reads CASSLVTGMNTEAFF. DNA of the CDR3: TGTGCCAGCAGCTTAGTTACGGGGATGAACACTGAAGCTTTCTTT.

The chain uses TRBV19 and TRBJ2-3, with 7 bases matching TRBD2. Germline CDR1 LNHDA, CDR2 SQIVND (reference sequence). V trimming: 11 bases; J trimming: 7 bases; junction bases outside the gene matches: 18. The CDR3 spans 15 residues. The CDR3 region is CASVGGPGSQHTQYF. As DNA, the CDR3 is TGTGCCTCGGTGGGAGGGCCGGGAAGTCAGCATACGCAGTATTTT.

This chain links TRBV19 with TRBJ1-5; D is perhaps TRBD1 (6 bases). Trimming removed 5 bases from V and 3 bases from J, with 11 bases in between. The germline CDR1 and CDR2 sequences are LNHDA and SQIVND (reference sequence). The CDR3 covers 14 residues. CDR3 in amino acids: CASSPTGSNQPQHF. DNA of the CDR3: TGTGCCAGTAGTCCAACAGGGTCCAATCAGCCCCAGCATTTT.

The rearrangement links TRBV15 to TRBJ1-5, with 7 bases that match TRBD1. V dropped 0 bases and J dropped 1; count of bases not matched to a gene: 21. Germline V gene data show CDR1 as LNHNV and CDR2 as YYDKDF (reference sequence). The CDR3 loop spans 22 amino acids. The CDR3 DNA is TGTGCCACCAGCAGAGATCTTAAAGGTCGAGGGGGCTCATCTGGCAGCAATCAGCCCCAGCATTTT. Protein sequence: CATSRDLKGRGGSSGSNQPQHF.

The chain is built from TRBV5-1 and TRBJ2-1, with 9 bases aligning to TRBD2. This CDR3 spans 14 amino acids. The ends lost 0 bases at V and 7 bases at J; junction bases unmatched: 2. From germline, CDR1 is SGHRS and CDR2 YFSETQ. CDR3 region: CASSLGGRVNEQFF. As DNA, the CDR3 is TGCGCCAGCAGCTTGGGCGGGAGGGTGAATGAGCAGTTCTTC.

The CDR3 region is CASSLGGRGRYYNEQFF. DNA for the CDR3: TGTGCCAGCAGCTTAGGCGGGAGGGGGAGGTACTACAATGAGCAGTTCTTC. The chain joins TRBV11-2 to TRBJ2-1; TRBD2 matches 9 bases. The CDR3 is made up of 17 amino acids. V trimming: 1 base; J trimming: 3 bases; junction bases outside the gene matches: 7. Germline V gives CDR1 SGHAT, CDR2 FQNNGV. Based on the CDR3 plus reference TRBV11-2 and TRBJ2-1, the full variable domain is EAGVAQSPRYKIIEKRQSVAFWCNPISGHATLYWYQQILGQGPKLLIQFQNNGVVDDSQLPKDRFSAERLKGVDSTLKIQPAKLEDSAVYLCASSLGGRGRYYNEQFFGPGTRLTVL.

This chain's CDR3 is CASSLFLDTLQYF. CDR3 nucleotide sequence: TGTGCCAGCAGCTTGTTCCTAGATACGCTTCAGTACTTC. V usage is TRBV5-6 and J usage is TRBJ2-4; D is ambiguous. The germline V gene has CDR1 SGHDT and CDR2 YYEEEE. The ends were cut back, 1 base at V and 11 bases at J, with 13 bases in the middle. The CDR3 sequence is 13 residues long.

CDR3 protein: CASSQGASGSLLVGQFF. CDR3 nucleotides: TGTGCCAGCAGCCAAGGCGCTAGCGGGAGTCTTCTCGTGGGGCAGTTCTTC. The chain recombines TRBV14 with TRBJ2-1; 10 bases line up with TRBD2. CDR3 length: 17 residues. J gave up 12 bases and V 1 base, and 15 bases lay outside the gene matches. CDR1 is SGHDN, CDR2 FVKESK, per germline.

The chain joins TRBV7-9 to TRBJ2-7; D may be TRBD1 (5 bases). This CDR3 is built from 14 residues. Trimming pared 1 base from V and 3 bases from J, leaving 10 bases between. CDR1 and CDR2 (germline): SEHNR, FQNEAQ (reference sequence). The CDR3 nucleotides read TGTGCCAGCAGCTTAGGACAGAACAACTACGAGCAGTACTTC. It translates to CASSLGQNNYEQYF. The variable domain in full, completed from reference TRBV7-9 and TRBJ2-7, reads DTGVSQNPRHKITKRGQNVTFRCDPISEHNRLYWYRQTLGQGPEFLTYFQNEAQLEKSRLLSDRFSAERPKGSFSTLEIQRTEQGDSAMYLCASSLGQNNYEQYFGPGTRLTVT.

V and J are TRBV19 and TRBJ1-2; TRBD1 aligns across 7 bases. Losses at the gene ends were 5 bases for V and 5 bases for J; bases not matched to a gene: 8. This CDR3 comprises 14 residues. Germline V gives CDR1 LNHDA, CDR2 SQIVND (reference sequence). In DNA, the CDR3 is TGTGCCAGTAGTTCCCCGGACAGGAGTTATGGCTACACCTTC. Translated: CASSSPDRSYGYTF. The whole variable domain, remainder taken from reference TRBV19 and TRBJ1-2, is DGGITQSPKYLFRKEGQNVTLSCEQNLNHDAMYWYRQDPGQGLRLIYYSQIVNDFQKGDIAEGYSVSREKKESFPLTVTSAQKNPTAFYLCASSSPDRSYGYTFGSGTRLTVV.

This CDR3 is CASTDTGGRYEQYF. The CDR3 bases are TGTGCCAGCACCGACACGGGGGGCAGGTACGAGCAGTACTTC. The chain couples TRBV6-6 to TRBJ2-7; the D gene is possibly TRBD2 (7 bases). The length of the CDR3 is 14 residues. Germline V gene lookup returns CDR1 MNHNY and CDR2 SVGAGI (reference sequence). Trimming left V 7 bases short and J 4 bases short, with 17 bases between.

This chain uses TRBV7-2 with TRBJ1-1, with D perhaps TRBD1 (5 bases). This CDR3 is 15 amino acids long. Germline CDR1 and CDR2: SGHTA and FQGNSA. V was clipped by 3 bases and J by 0 bases, with 11 bases between them. CDR3 nucleotide sequence: TGTGCCAGCAGCTTTTACAGGACCCTGAACACTGAAGCTTTCTTT. Its translation is CASSFYRTLNTEAFF.

The rearrangement uses TRBV18 and TRBJ1-1; perhaps TRBD1 as D (5 bases). Germline CDR1 is KGHSH and CDR2 is LQKENI. This CDR3 spans 15 amino acids. Trimming took 2 bases from V and 1 from J, leaving 11 bases between them. The CDR3 spells CASSPMQGRNTEAFF. DNA of the CDR3: TGTGCCAGCTCACCAATGCAGGGTAGGAACACTGAAGCTTTCTTT.

In DNA form, the CDR3 reads TGCAGCGTTACCGGGACAGGGGTCGAGACCCAGTACTTC. Residues: CSVTGTGVETQYF. The J gene is TRBJ2-5, the V gene TRBV29-1, with TRBD1 matching 10 bases. This CDR3 is built from 13 residues. Germline CDR1 is SQVTM and CDR2 is ANQGSEA. The junction had 5 bases not matched to a gene; V was cut back by 5 bases and J by 5 bases.

This chain connects TRBV29-1 to TRBJ2-2, with a tentative D call TRBD1 (6 bases). The CDR3 runs 14 residues. With 6 bases removed from V and 3 bases from J, the gap between germline ends came to 14 bases. Germline-derived CDR1 and CDR2 are SQVTM and ANQGSEA. This CDR3 reads CSVGQGIDTGELFF. DNA for the CDR3: TGCAGCGTCGGGCAGGGGATCGACACCGGGGAGCTGTTTTTT.

This chain uses TRBV11-2 with TRBJ2-7; 8 nucleotides agree with TRBD2. The CDR3 has 14 residues. With 5 bases clipped from V and 5 bases from J, the junction kept 8 bases outside the gene matches. Germline V CDR1 and CDR2: SGHAT, FQNNGV. CDR3 sequence reads: CASSIGRDPNEQYF. CDR3 coding DNA: TGTGCCAGCAGCATCGGGAGGGACCCTAACGAGCAGTACTTC.

The chain joins TRBV6-6 to TRBJ1-1, with 7 bases that match TRBD1. J gave up 3 bases and V 10 bases, and 8 bases lay outside the gene matches. CDR1 is MNHNY and CDR2 is SVGAGI in the germline V gene (reference sequence). This CDR3 has 13 residues. The CDR3 DNA reads TGTGCCACCAGACAGGGCGATTACACTGAAGCTTTCTTT. Protein product: CATRQGDYTEAFF.

J is TRBJ1-5 and V is TRBV4-1; D gene ambiguous. V lost 3 bases and J lost 0, with 12 bases in between. The CDR3 consists of 16 residues. Germline CDR1 is MGHRA and CDR2 is YSYEKL. CDR3 sequence: CASSQTGSYSNQPQHF. As DNA, the CDR3 is TGCGCCAGCAGCCAGACGGGATCATATAGCAATCAGCCCCAGCATTTT.

This rearrangement joins TRBV19 to TRBJ1-5; TRBD1 agrees at 10 bases. The CDR3 loop spans 13 amino acids. Trimming cost V 10 bases and J 6 bases; bases outside gene matches: 6. The germline V gene has CDR1 LNHDA and CDR2 SQIVND (reference sequence). In DNA form, the CDR3 reads TGTGCCACCCGGGACAGGGGTACTCAGCCCCAGCATTTT. Amino acid sequence: CATRDRGTQPQHF.

A note on this clone: At one end, the junction sequence differs from germline, possibly due to a read error. This sequence joins TRBV9 and TRBJ1-2; D is possibly TRBD1 (6 bases). This CDR3 region has 14 residues. CDR1 and CDR2 (germline): SGDLS, YYNGEE. The CDR3 here is CASSVESGARRLAF. CDR3 nucleotide sequence: TGTGCCAGCAGCGTCGAATCAGGGGCAAGGAGGTTAGCCTTC.

This clone shows up as hyperexpanded by frequency. The chain joins TRBV4-1 to TRBJ2-5; no clear D gene. The CDR3 extends over 13 amino acids. Trimming took 4 bases from V and 0 from J, leaving 6 bases between them. Germline CDR1 and CDR2: MGHRA and YSYEKL. CDR3 in amino acids: CASSPPNQETQYF. The CDR3 coding sequence is TGCGCCAGCAGCCCCCCCAACCAAGAGACCCAGTACTTC.